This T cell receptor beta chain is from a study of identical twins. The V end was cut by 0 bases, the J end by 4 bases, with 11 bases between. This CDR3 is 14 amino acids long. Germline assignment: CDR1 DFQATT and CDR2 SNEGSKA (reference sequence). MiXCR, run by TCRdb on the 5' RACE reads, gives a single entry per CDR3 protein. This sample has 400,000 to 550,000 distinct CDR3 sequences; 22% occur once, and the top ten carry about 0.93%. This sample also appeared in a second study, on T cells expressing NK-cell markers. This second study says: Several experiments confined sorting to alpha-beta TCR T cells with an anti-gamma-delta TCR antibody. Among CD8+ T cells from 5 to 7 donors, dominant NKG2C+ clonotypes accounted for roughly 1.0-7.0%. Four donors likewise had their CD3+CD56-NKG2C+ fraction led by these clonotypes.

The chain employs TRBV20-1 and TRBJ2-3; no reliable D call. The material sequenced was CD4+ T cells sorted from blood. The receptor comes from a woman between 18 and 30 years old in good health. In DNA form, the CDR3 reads TGCAGTGCTAGAGAGGGCAGAAGTTCAGATACGCAGTATTTT. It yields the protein CSAREGRSSDTQYF.